Here is one T cell receptor (beta chain) with its context. Its antigen is not yet known. Base-call qualities are not available, and no considerably larger clone is one nucleotide away. From a lookup of the germline V gene (reference sequence), CDR1 and CDR2 are LGHDT and YNNKEL. V loses 7 bases of germline sequence and J loses 8 bases, and the interval between the two ends is 23 bases. The CDR3 spans 15 residues, from the cysteine through the phenylalanine. CDR3 DNA only is kept here, 45 bases in frame from base 1. The CDR3 regions of human TCRbeta chains were subjected to immunosequencing. On the study's bioinformatics: TCRs in the repertoires were compared against a reference library of SARS-CoV-2-specific TCRs that had been generated with the MIRA antigen-specificity platform. Breadth was defined as the fraction of unique TCRs that were SARS-CoV-2-associated. Depth was defined as the fraction of total T cells that were SARS-CoV-2-associated. Using the MIRA data, each spike-specific TCR was mapped to the spike region that the TCR reacts to and placed in a CD4 or CD8 class. Log10-transformed breadth and depth values were compared by one-way ANOVA with Sidak's multiple comparisons tests. TCRdb provides this immuneACCESS table in a form limited to in-frame rearrangements. Some clones are lacking; in checked studies, under half of them reflect an unresolved V gene, and why the rest are absent is not known. That table supplies the V and J calls and clone size; D and trimming were determined from the DNA. The sample table lists around 150,000 clones, about nine tenths of them with a count of one. Clones ranked in the top ten supply about 3.3% of the sample.

This sample is drawn from a study of T cell responses to AZD1222 COVID-19 vaccine listed by TCRdb under 2021. With regard to the full study: TCR sequencing was performed for roughly 240 trial participants, of whom about 210 were given two doses of AZD1222 and approximately 25 were given two doses of MenACWY control vaccine. Trial participants were enrolled by age into subgroups of 18-55, 56-69 and 70-plus years, and around 150, 28 and 57 TCR-sequenced participants, respectively, were included in these subgroups. The paper's findings and limits, for the study overall: Reportedly, close to half of the unique spike-specific TCRs recognized epitopes lying outside the regions that are mutated in the B.1.351 and B.1.1.7 variants. The vaccine-associated CD4 TCRs covered the entire spike protein, and the dominant responses fell in regions 160-218 and 743-854. Conclusions about previously exposed vaccinees were limited because only a handful of AZD1222 recipients were SARS-CoV-2 seropositive at baseline. Because no day 14 peak-response samples were available, repertoires were characterized only after the peak T cell response. The 56-69-year group was small, and its depth increase did not reach significance, likely because of low power. Participants were mostly white British and included more females than males, and it was suggested by the authors that clonal diversity may have been underestimated. After two AZD1222 doses, both the breadth and the depth of spike-specific TCRs were significantly higher than at day 0 and than in MenACWY recipients.

The time point tag for this specimen amounts to: about 28 days (+/-7) after the second vaccine dose. Because spike-specific TCR depth and breadth did not differ between the two schedules, AZD1222 recipients who got a second dose at roughly 4 weeks were pooled with those who got a second dose at roughly 12 weeks. The vaccinee samples were drawn from two UK trials, COV001 and COV002, one of which was a single-blind randomized controlled phase 2/3 trial testing AZD1222 (ChAdOx1 nCoV-19) in healthy adults. For TCRbeta chain sequencing, PBMC samples were collected from trial participants at day 0 and at day 28 after the second dose.

The chain is made from TRBV3-1 (or the pseudogene TRBV3-2) and TRBJ1-2; the D segment could be TRBD1, given 5 matching bases. This receptor was identified in an adult who received the AZD1222 COVID-19 vaccine. The sequences come from peripheral blood, collected 28 days after the second AZD1222 dose. The CDR3 loop reads CASTDQLGARWGYTF. The DNA reads TGTGCCAGCACCGACCAGCTAGGGGCCCGCTGGGGCTACACCTTC.